This is a list of T cell receptor beta chains from one sample in a study of T-cell memory formation after mild COVID-19. MiXCR, applied by TCRdb to the 5' RACE reads, yields one record per CDR3 protein. This sample has about 560,000 distinct CDR3 sequences; about a sixth occur once, and the top ten carry approximately 12%. The sample comprised PBMCs or a T cell subset sorted from them (not recorded which). The receptors here all came from an adult woman who had mild COVID-19 (a few samples of this study predate the infection). Cell type and time point are not known. Each CDR3 is given with its conserved first and last residue. The D gene is left open where the match is weak. Clone size is stated in some rows and not others, as once, few, many or a class when expanded.

clone_size	v_call	d_call	j_call	cdr3_nt	cdr3_aa
.	TRBV7-8	.	TRBJ2-1	TGTGCCAGCAGCTCTACCCGGGGAAACAATGAGCAGTTCTTC	CASSSTRGNNEQFF
.	TRBV12-3/TRBV12-4	TRBD1	TRBJ2-1	TGTGCCAGCAGGGGGACAGGGAAGGGGGGTGAGCAGTTCTTC	CASRGTGKGGEQFF
few	TRBV19	.	TRBJ2-3	TGTGCCAGTCGAGGTGGCGTTCCGGATACGCAGTATTTT	CASRGGVPDTQYF
few	TRBV12-3/TRBV12-4	.	TRBJ2-3	TGTGCCAGCAGTTTATCCGGATCAGATACGCAGTATTTT	CASSLSGSDTQYF
few	TRBV12-3/TRBV12-4	.	TRBJ1-1	TGTGCCAGCAGCCCAATGATGAACACTGAAGCTTTCTTT	CASSPMMNTEAFF
many	TRBV27	TRBD2	TRBJ2-1	TGTGCCAGCAGAAGCGGGGTAGAAGACAATGAGCAGTTCTTC	CASRSGVEDNEQFF
few	TRBV3-1	TRBD1	TRBJ1-2	TGTGCCAGCAGGCGGACAGGGGTTCAGCATGGCTACACCTTC	CASRRTGVQHGYTF
.	TRBV7-6	TRBD1	TRBJ2-5	TGTGCCAGCAGCTTAACAGTTGGACAGGGAAGGGAGACCCAGTACTTC	CASSLTVGQGRETQYF
.	TRBV5-1	TRBD2	TRBJ2-1	TGCGCCAGCAGCCCTACGGGACTAGCGGGCTACAATGAGCAGTTCTTC	CASSPTGLAGYNEQFF
.	TRBV6-4	.	TRBJ1-4	TGTGCCAGCAGTAAGGACAGTTTCAATGAAAAACTGTTTTTT	CASSKDSFNEKLFF
few	TRBV12-3/TRBV12-4	TRBD2	TRBJ2-7	TGTGCCAGCAGCCGTCTAGCGGGAACTGCCTACGAGCAGTACTTC	CASSRLAGTAYEQYF
.	TRBV7-2	TRBD1	TRBJ2-7	TGTGCCAGCTCCCGGGGACAGGCTAGTTACGAGCAGTACTTC	CASSRGQASYEQYF
many	TRBV5-1	.	TRBJ2-6	TGCGCCAGCGCCCGCGAAATAGGTTCCGGGGCCAACGTCCTGACTTTC	CASAREIGSGANVLTF
.	TRBV7-9	.	TRBJ2-7	TGTGCCAGCAGCTCATCCCCGGGGCAGGAGCCCTACGAGCAGTACTTC	CASSSSPGQEPYEQYF
few	TRBV7-9	.	TRBJ1-1	TGTGCCAGCAGCTTAGCCTCGATGAACACTGAAGCTTTCTTT	CASSLASMNTEAFF
.	TRBV12-3/TRBV12-4	.	TRBJ2-1	TGTGCCAGCAGGAGTACAGGAATCAACAATGAGCAGTTCTTC	CASRSTGINNEQFF
.	TRBV7-6	.	TRBJ1-2	TGTGCCAGCAGCGACGCCAGAGCTAACTATGGCTACACCTTC	CASSDARANYGYTF
.	TRBV7-9	.	TRBJ2-2	TGTGCCAGCAGCTCGTGGCAGGGAGAAACCGGGGAGCTGTTTTTT	CASSSWQGETGELFF
few	TRBV7-7	.	TRBJ2-1	TGTGCTAGCAGCTTAGCGGCCGGGTCTGGCGATGAGCAGTTCTTC	CASSLAAGSGDEQFF
.	TRBV6-5	TRBD1	TRBJ1-1	TGTGCCAGCCGCTTTACAGGACAGGGTGTAATGAACACTGAAGCTTTCTTT	CASRFTGQGVMNTEAFF
.	TRBV3-1	.	TRBJ2-2	TGTGCCAGCAGCCAATACACGAGCACCGGGGAGCTGTTTTTT	CASSQYTSTGELFF
.	TRBV6-5	.	TRBJ1-4	TGTGCCAGCAGTTACTTGGGGAAACTGTTTTTT	CASSYLGKLFF
few	TRBV6-1	.	TRBJ2-1	TGTGCCAGCAGCCCCCTGACATATGAGCAGTTCTTC	CASSPLTYEQFF
few	TRBV4-3	TRBD1	TRBJ2-7	TGCGCCAGCAGCCAGGACAGGGGGTCGGTCAACGAGCAGTACTTC	CASSQDRGSVNEQYF
.	TRBV5-1	TRBD1	TRBJ1-2	TGCGCCAGCAGCCCTCGTGGGACAGGGACCAACTATGGCTACACCTTC	CASSPRGTGTNYGYTF
few	TRBV12-3/TRBV12-4	TRBD2	TRBJ2-1	TGTGCCAGCAGTTTAAGTTCTAGCGGGGATGAGCAGTTCTTC	CASSLSSSGDEQFF
few	TRBV7-3	.	TRBJ2-2	TGTGCCAGCGCCCCCCGCCCCGGGGAGCTGTTTTTT	CASAPRPGELFF
.	TRBV30	.	TRBJ1-3	TGTGCCTGGAGCCTAGGACAATTCTCTGGAAACACCATATATTTT	CAWSLGQFSGNTIYF
.	TRBV24-1	.	TRBJ1-1	TGTGCCACCAGTGGGGGGGTGGCACAGAAAGCTTTCTTT	CATSGGVAQKAFF
few	TRBV10-3	.	TRBJ2-7	TGTGCCATCAGTCTCGGGAGTAGCGAAACCTACGAGCAGTACTTC	CAISLGSSETYEQYF
many	TRBV6-5	TRBD2	TRBJ2-1	TGTGCCAGCAGTTACTCCGGGCTAGCGGGAGGCAATGAGCAGTTCTTC	CASSYSGLAGGNEQFF
few	TRBV20-1	.	TRBJ2-7	TGCAGTGCTAGAGATGGCTACGAGCAGTACTTC	CSARDGYEQYF
few	TRBV7-2	TRBD2	TRBJ2-1	TGTGCCAGCAGCTTAGGACTAGCGGGAGCGACTGAGCAGTTCTTC	CASSLGLAGATEQFF
.	TRBV6-6	TRBD1	TRBJ1-1	TGTGCCAGCAGGGAGGGACAGCAATACACTGAAGCTTTCTTT	CASREGQQYTEAFF
.	TRBV7-9	.	TRBJ2-1	TGTGCCAGCCGATACGAGAAAAATGAGCAGTTCTTC	CASRYEKNEQFF
.	TRBV10-3	.	TRBJ1-2	TGTGCCATCAGTGAGTGGCAAACGGAGGGCTACACCTTC	CAISEWQTEGYTF
.	TRBV9	.	TRBJ2-5	TGTGCCAGCAGCCCCAACATGGAGTACCAAGAGACCCAGTACTTC	CASSPNMEYQETQYF
.	TRBV24-1	.	TRBJ2-5	TGTGCCAGCAGCTCCCCGGGTCCGGGCCAAGAGACCCAGTACTTC	CASSSPGPGQETQYF
few	TRBV19	.	TRBJ2-1	TGTGCCAGTAGTAGGACTACCGCCTACAATGAGCAGTTCTTC	CASSRTTAYNEQFF
few	TRBV7-4	.	TRBJ2-7	TGTGCCAGCAGCTTAGAGAGGGGAGGTGGGACAGCCTCCTACGAGCAGTACTTC	CASSLERGGGTASYEQYF
.	TRBV12-3/TRBV12-4	TRBD2	TRBJ2-2	TGTGCCAGCAGCCAAGGACTAGCGGGAGGGCCCGGCACCGGGGAGCTGTTTTTT	CASSQGLAGGPGTGELFF
.	TRBV12-3/TRBV12-4	.	TRBJ1-1	TGTGCCAGCAGTTTTAACAGGGCGGGTACTGAAGCTTTCTTT	CASSFNRAGTEAFF
.	TRBV5-1	.	TRBJ2-3	TGCGCCAGCAGCCCCCCAGGGGCTTACGTAGATACGCAGTATTTT	CASSPPGAYVDTQYF
many	TRBV12-3/TRBV12-4	.	TRBJ1-1	TGTGCCAGCAGCTTGGGGGGCGCGGGGACTGAAGCTTTCTTT	CASSLGGAGTEAFF
.	TRBV6-5	.	TRBJ2-1	TGTGCCAGCAGTTACTTCGGGGGCGGATTGTCTGAGCAGTTCTTC	CASSYFGGGLSEQFF